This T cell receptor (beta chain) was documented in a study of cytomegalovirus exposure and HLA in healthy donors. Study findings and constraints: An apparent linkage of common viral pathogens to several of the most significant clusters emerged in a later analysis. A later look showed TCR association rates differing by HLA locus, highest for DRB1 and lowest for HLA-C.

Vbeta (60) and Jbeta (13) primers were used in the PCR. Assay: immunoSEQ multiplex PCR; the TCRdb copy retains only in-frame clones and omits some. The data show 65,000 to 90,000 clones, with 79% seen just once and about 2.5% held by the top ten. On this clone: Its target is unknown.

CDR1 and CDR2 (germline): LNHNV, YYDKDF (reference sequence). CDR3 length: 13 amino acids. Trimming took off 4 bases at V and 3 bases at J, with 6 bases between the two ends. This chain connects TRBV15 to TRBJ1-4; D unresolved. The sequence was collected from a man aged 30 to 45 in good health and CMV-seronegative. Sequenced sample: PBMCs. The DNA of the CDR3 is TGTGCCACCAGCAATGAGGCTAATGAAAAACTGTTTTTT. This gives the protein CATSNEANEKLFF. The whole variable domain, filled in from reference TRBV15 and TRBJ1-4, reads DAMVIQNPRYQVTQFGKPVTLSCSQTLNHNVMYWYQQKSSQAPKLLFHYYDKDFNNEADTPDNFQSRRPNTSFCFLDIRSPGLGDTAMYLCATSNEANEKLFFGSGTQLSVL.